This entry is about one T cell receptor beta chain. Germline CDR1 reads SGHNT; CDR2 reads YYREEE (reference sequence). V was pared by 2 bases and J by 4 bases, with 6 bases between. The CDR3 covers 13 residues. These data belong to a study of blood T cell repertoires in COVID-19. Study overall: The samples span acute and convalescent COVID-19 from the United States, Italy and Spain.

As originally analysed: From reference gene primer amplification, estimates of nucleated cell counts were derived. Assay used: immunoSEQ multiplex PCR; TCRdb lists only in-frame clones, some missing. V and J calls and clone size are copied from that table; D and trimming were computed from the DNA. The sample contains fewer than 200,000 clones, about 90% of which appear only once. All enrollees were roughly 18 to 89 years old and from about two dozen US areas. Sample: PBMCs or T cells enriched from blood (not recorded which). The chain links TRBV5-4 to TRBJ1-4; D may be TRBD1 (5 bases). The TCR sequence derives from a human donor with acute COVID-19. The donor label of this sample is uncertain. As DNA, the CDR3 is TGTGCCAGCAGCTTAAGGGGTAATGAAAAACTGTTTTTT. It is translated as CASSLRGNEKLFF.